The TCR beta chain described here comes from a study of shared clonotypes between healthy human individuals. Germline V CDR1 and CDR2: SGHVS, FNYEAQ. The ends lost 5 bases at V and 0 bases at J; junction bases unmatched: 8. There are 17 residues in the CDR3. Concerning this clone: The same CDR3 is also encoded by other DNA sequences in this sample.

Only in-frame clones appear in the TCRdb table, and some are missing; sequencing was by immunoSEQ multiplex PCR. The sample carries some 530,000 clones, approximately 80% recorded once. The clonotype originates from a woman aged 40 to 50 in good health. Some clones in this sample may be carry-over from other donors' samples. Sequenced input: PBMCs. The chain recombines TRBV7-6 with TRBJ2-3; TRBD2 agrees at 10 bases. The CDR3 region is CASSPLAGGESTDTQYF. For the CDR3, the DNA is TGTGCCAGCAGCCCCTTAGCGGGAGGAGAGAGCACAGATACGCAGTATTTT.